This T cell receptor (beta chain) came from a study of shared clonotypes between healthy human individuals. Positively selected for CCR7, the CD45RO-negative cells used as naive CD8 cells excluded terminally differentiated effector memory CD45RA+ cells. Germline assignment: CDR1 LGHNA and CDR2 YSLEER. This CDR3 has 12 amino acids. Trimming took 6 bases from V and 3 from J, leaving 5 bases between them. Profiling relied on immunoSEQ multiplex PCR, and the TCRdb table lists in-frame clones only, not all of them. This sample has 2 million to 2.5 million clones; approximately 94% occur once, and the top ten carry under 2%.

The specimen sequenced was naive CD8+ T cells from PBMCs. The clonotype was recovered from a man aged 18 to 29 in good health. Some clones in this sample may be carry-over from other donors' samples. The V gene is TRBV4-3, the J gene TRBJ2-2, with D perhaps matching TRBD1 or TRBD2 (5 bases each). CDR3 bases: TGCGCCAGCAGGGGGGACACCGGGGAGCTGTTTTTT. Its translation is CASRGDTGELFF.